The 25 T cell receptor beta chains below were found in one sample sequenced in a study of blood T cells in healthy people across ages. A sample-barcoded 5' primer and a J-beta primer mix were used in a second PCR of roughly 7 to 11 cycles. TCRdb analysed the 5' RACE reads with MiXCR anew, one entry per CDR3 protein. The sample has about 1.8 million distinct CDR3 sequences, 40% to 55% seen once; the top ten hold roughly 2%. Sequenced input: blood. The receptor source for this set is a woman in her thirties or forties in good health.

This clonotype occurred a few times. V is TRBV12-3 or TRBV12-4 and J is TRBJ1-4; 7 bases map to TRBD1. The junction had 8 bases not matched to a gene; V was cut back by 5 bases and J by 8 bases. The CDR3 is 14 residues long. CDR3 region: CASSIQGGWEKLFF. For the CDR3, the DNA is TGTGCCAGCAGTATTCAGGGGGGTTGGGAAAAACTGTTTTTT.

The J gene is TRBJ2-2, the V gene TRBV12-3 or TRBV12-4; 9 nucleotides align to TRBD1. With 5 bases clipped from V and 3 bases from J, the junction kept 7 bases outside the gene matches. This CDR3 spans 16 amino acids. The CDR3 sequence: CASSPGTGHHTGELFF. DNA for the CDR3: TGTGCCAGCAGTCCAGGGACAGGGCACCACACCGGGGAGCTGTTTTTT.

CDR3 amino acids: CASSPHSADYGYTF. The CDR3 region has the DNA TGTGCCAGCAGCCCGCACTCGGCGGATTATGGCTACACCTTC. J is TRBJ1-2 and V is TRBV6-5; D gene ambiguous. The CDR3 runs 14 residues. The germline gives CDR1 MNHEY, CDR2 SVGAGI. Trimming stripped 6 bases from V and 5 bases from J, with 16 bases between.

On this clonotype itself: This may stem from a read error, because a much larger clone lies one nucleotide away. The V gene is TRBV29-1, the J gene TRBJ2-5; D call uncertain. V was trimmed by 6 bases and J by 11 bases, leaving 13 bases between them. Germline assignment: CDR1 SQVTM and CDR2 ANQGSEA. The CDR3 is made up of 10 amino acids. CDR3 in amino acids: CSVRTDEQYF. In nucleotides, the CDR3 is TGCAGCGTCCGTACCGATGAGCAGTACTTC.

This clonotype was counted a few times. The chain carries TRBV24-1 and TRBJ2-1; 9 bases agree with TRBD1. The CDR3 consists of 15 residues. The ends lost 6 bases at V and 8 bases at J; junction bases unmatched: 10. CDR1 and CDR2 (germline): KGHDR, SFDVKD. The CDR3 DNA reads TGTGCCACCAGTACGGACAGGGGAGGCAATTATGAGCAGTTCTTC. This encodes CATSTDRGGNYEQFF.

The rearrangement links TRBV2 to TRBJ2-5; no reliable D call. Deletions cut 3 bases from V and 4 bases from J, with 15 bases between. Per germline, CDR1 SNHLY and CDR2 FYNNEI. CDR3 length: 15 amino acids. CDR3 bases: TGTGCCAGCAGTGACGGCAGGCGGCCCCTAGAGACCCAGTACTTC. Its translation: CASSDGRRPLETQYF.

This chain links TRBV7-8 with TRBJ2-3; either TRBD1 or TRBD2 may fit D (6 bases each). Germline CDR1 SGHVS, CDR2 FQNEAQ. The CDR3 covers 15 residues. V was trimmed by 8 bases and J by 1 base, leaving 16 bases between them. The DNA of the CDR3 is TGTGCCAGCCGCCTCAGGGGAGGCGGCACAGATACGCAGTATTTT. This sequence encodes CASRLRGGGTDTQYF.

V and J are TRBV6-2 or TRBV6-3 and TRBJ2-1, with 11 bases fitting TRBD2. Germline trimming cut 6 bases from V and 3 bases from J; bases unmatched to any gene: 4. This CDR3 contains 15 residues. Germline lookup yields CDR1 MNHEY and CDR2 SVGEGT. DNA of the CDR3: TGTGCCAGCAGAGAACTAGCGGGGGACTACAATGAGCAGTTCTTC. The encoded protein is CASRELAGDYNEQFF.

This clonotype showed up just once. The V gene is TRBV20-1, the J gene TRBJ2-1; D is perhaps TRBD1 or TRBD2 (5 bases each). Per the germline V gene, CDR1 is DFQATT and CDR2 is SNEGSKA (reference sequence). Trimming stripped 2 bases from V and 0 bases from J, with 17 bases between. The CDR3 runs to 17 residues. In nucleotides, the CDR3 is TGCAGTGCTAGATACCGGCTGGGACCGAGCTCCTACAATGAGCAGTTCTTC. It translates to CSARYRLGPSSYNEQFF.

This chain connects TRBV2 to TRBJ2-7, with D tentatively TRBD1 (6 bases). Per the germline V gene, CDR1 is SNHLY and CDR2 is FYNNEI. V gave up 8 bases and J gave up 7 bases, with 24 bases separating them. This CDR3 has 15 residues. The CDR3 sequence is CASSRQTIPGVEQYF. As DNA, the CDR3 is TGTGCCAGCTCCAGGCAGACTATCCCAGGGGTTGAGCAGTACTTC.

This clonotype has just one count. The rearrangement links TRBV20-1 to TRBJ2-5; no definite D call. Gene TRBJ2-7 matches the end of the DNA better, so the J call may be wrong. The CDR3 extends over 15 amino acids. CDR1 is DFQATT, CDR2 SNEGSKA, per germline (reference sequence). The CDR3 DNA sequence: TGCAGTGCTAGAGGCCGGAACAGAGTTTGGAACGAGCAGTACTTC. Protein sequence: CSARGRNRVWNEQYF.

The genes are TRBV4-2 and TRBJ2-6, with a weak D call TRBD2 (5 bases). Germline lookup yields CDR1 LGHNA and CDR2 YNFKEQ. The CDR3 extends over 18 amino acids. The V end was cut by 0 bases, the J end by 1 base, with 13 bases between. CDR3 in DNA: TGTGCCAGCAGCCAAGATCAGGTGCGGGCGTCTGGGGCCAACGTCCTGACTTTC. Its protein is CASSQDQVRASGANVLTF.

The chain has TRBV29-1 and TRBJ2-3; 7 bases agree with TRBD1. CDR3 length: 14 amino acids. Trimming took 7 bases from V and 6 from J; bases not matched to a gene: 13. CDR1 and CDR2 from the germline V gene are SQVTM and ANQGSEA. CDR3 sequence (DNA): TGCAGCGCGCGACAGGGTGTCCTGGTGGATACGCAGTATTTT. It translates to CSARQGVLVDTQYF.

This chain joins TRBV7-2 and TRBJ1-2; D is unclear. V dropped 5 bases and J dropped 7 bases, with 14 bases sitting between them. There are 13 residues in the CDR3. Germline V lookup: CDR1 SGHTA, CDR2 FQGNSA. CDR3 bases: TGTGCCAGCAGCGTAGGACGGGAAAGTGGCTACACCTTC. It codes for CASSVGRESGYTF. The full variable domain, its missing parts supplied by reference TRBV7-2 and TRBJ1-2, is GAGVSQSPSNKVTEKGKDVELRCDPISGHTALYWYRQSLGQGLEFLIYFQGNSAPDKSGLPSDRFSAERTGGSVSTLTIQRTQQEDSAVYLCASSVGRESGYTFGSGTRLTVV.

As to this clonotype: This clone may be a read error of a much larger clone one base away. The rearrangement joins TRBV29-1 to TRBJ2-7; 7 positions agree with TRBD1. CDR1 is SQVTM, CDR2 ANQGSEA, per germline. With V trimmed by 7 bases and J by 6 bases, 12 bases remained unmatched. CDR3 size: 13 residues. DNA of the CDR3: TGCAGCGAGGCACAAGGACAGGCTTCCGAGCAGTACTTC. Its protein product is CSEAQGQASEQYF.

The gene calls are TRBV6-5 and TRBJ2-4; weak D call: TRBD1 (6 bases). The J call may be faulty, since TRBJ2-7 better matches the DNA end. The germline V gene has CDR1 MNHEY and CDR2 SVGAGI. CDR3 length equals 14 residues. The CDR3 is CASSNRVSIYEQYF. CDR3 sequence (DNA): TGTGCCAGCAGCAACAGGGTATCTATCTACGAGCAGTACTTC.

In its sample, this clonotype was seen a few times. The chain couples TRBV6-2 or TRBV6-3 to TRBJ2-1; 11 nucleotides agree with TRBD2. CDR3 length equals 16 residues. Germline V CDR1 and CDR2: MNHEY, SVGEGT. V shed 2 bases, J shed 5 bases, and the junction held 5 bases outside the gene matches. The CDR3 nucleotides are TGTGCCAGCAGTTACCTGACTAGCGGGGCACACAATGAGCAGTTCTTC. Protein sequence: CASSYLTSGAHNEQFF.

The V and J genes are TRBV12-3 or TRBV12-4 and TRBJ1-4; D is perhaps TRBD1 (5 bases). The CDR3 totals 15 residues. Trimming shortened V by 6 bases and J by 0 bases, and 11 bases separated the two germline ends. The CDR3 sequence: CASRSDRTTNEKLFF. CDR3 DNA: TGTGCCAGCAGATCCGACAGAACAACTAATGAAAAACTGTTTTTT.

The chain has TRBV6-6 and TRBJ1-2; D uncertain. V lost 7 bases to trimming and J lost 3 bases, with 3 bases between them. Germline loops: CDR1 MNHNY, CDR2 SVGAGI (reference sequence). The CDR3 is 10 amino acids. CDR3 in amino acids: CASKDYGYTF. The CDR3 DNA reads as TGTGCCAGCAAGGACTATGGCTACACCTTC.

The sample holds one count of this clonotype. The gene calls are TRBV5-6 and TRBJ2-7, with 12 bases lining up with TRBD2. The germline V gene encodes CDR1 SGHDT and CDR2 YYEEEE. The CDR3 spans 17 residues. V dropped 4 bases and J dropped 0; count of bases not matched to a gene: 8. The CDR3 DNA sequence: TGTGCCAGCAGCCCTAGGACTAGCGGGGCCCCCTCCTACGAGCAGTACTTC. As protein: CASSPRTSGAPSYEQYF.

This clonotype was seen more than once but under ten times. The chain is built from TRBV6-6 and TRBJ2-5; D possibly corresponds to TRBD2 (5 bases). There are 14 residues in the CDR3. V lost 2 bases and J lost 4, with 11 bases in between. Germline CDR1 reads MNHNY; CDR2 reads SVGAGI (reference sequence). The CDR3 loop is CASSYPDAGETQYF. Here the CDR3 DNA reads TGTGCCAGCAGTTACCCTGACGCGGGAGAGACCCAGTACTTC.

This clonotype appeared a single time. The J gene is TRBJ1-2, the V gene TRBV18; TRBD1 agrees at 8 bases. J gave up 4 bases and V 3 bases, and 7 bases lay outside the gene matches. There are 15 residues in the CDR3. The germline CDR1 and CDR2 sequences are KGHSH and LQKENI. This chain's CDR3 is CASSPGDRRGYGYTF. CDR3 nucleotide sequence: TGTGCCAGCTCACCGGGGGACAGGCGGGGCTATGGCTACACCTTC. Full variable domain (outside the CDR3, taken from reference TRBV18 and TRBJ1-2): NAGVMQNPRHLVRRRGQEARLRCSPMKGHSHVYWYRQLPEEGLKFMVYLQKENIIDESGMPKERFSAEFPKEGPSILRIQQVVRGDSAAYFCASSPGDRRGYGYTFGSGTRLTVV.

The genes are TRBV27 and TRBJ1-1; the match to TRBD1 covers 7 bases. With 5 bases clipped from V and 5 bases from J, the junction kept 17 bases outside the gene matches. The germline V gene has CDR1 MNHEY and CDR2 SMNVEV (reference sequence). The CDR3 has 17 residues. The CDR3 nucleotides are TGTGCCAGCAGTCATAGGGTACAGGGGAGGGGGGTAACTGAAGCTTTCTTT. The encoded protein is CASSHRVQGRGVTEAFF.

CDR3 amino acids: CSARNTGSEQYF. CDR3 DNA: TGCAGTGCTAGAAATACAGGGAGCGAGCAGTACTTC. The chain carries TRBV20-1 and TRBJ2-7, with D perhaps matching TRBD1 (6 bases). The V and J ends lost 2 bases and 6 bases respectively, with 11 bases between them. The germline gives CDR1 DFQATT, CDR2 SNEGSKA (reference sequence). The CDR3 covers 12 residues.

Comments on this clonotype: One junction end disagrees with the germline gene, perhaps due to a read error. The chain couples TRBV11-2 to TRBJ2-7, with 9 bases that match TRBD1. CDR3 length: 17 residues. CDR1 and CDR2 from the germline V gene are SGHAT and FQNNGV. CDR3 nucleotides: TGTGCCAGCAGTTTAGCTCCCGGGACAGGGAGGATGGACGAGCAGTACTTC. Its protein is CASSLAPGTGRMDEQYF.